Here is one TCR beta chain with its context. A few counts support this clone. It lacks a known antigen. Base quality data are lacking; no much larger clone is found one base away. This sample was included in a study of cytotoxic CD8 clonotypes in ibrutinib-treated CLL (dated by TCRdb to about 2021). Background for the entire study: In this cohort, about 15 patients were treatment-naive and about a dozen were relapsed/refractory, while some 18 had unmutated IGHV. Responses were partial in roughly 24 patients and complete in 2; after median around 68 months follow-up, around 15 stayed in remission and roughly twelve progressed. Samples at response were collected after a median of 12 months of treatment, with a range of about 6 to 36 months. An average of about 250,000 productive templates and 94,082 productive rearrangements was obtained per sample. Of the 70 to 90 people in the trial, roughly 27 had longitudinal samples available. Cryopreserved peripheral blood mononuclear cells were obtained prior to treatment, at the time of response, and at either disease progression or sustained remission. Patients were still on ibrutinib when every remission and progressive disease sample was collected.

What the time point label conveys for this sample: progressive disease on ibrutinib. For TCR beta library preparation, approximately 2 micrograms of genomic DNA were extracted from the cryopreserved PBMCs. Longitudinal blood samples from CLL patients receiving ibrutinib monotherapy were subjected to high-throughput TCR beta sequencing. The patients took part in an open-label, single-center phase 2 trial of ibrutinib monotherapy. A MiSeq instrument was used for deep resolution sequencing, which targeted depths ranging from 1 in 1 million up to 1 in 200,000 T cells, with coverage averaging 10x for each clonotype. TCR beta libraries were generated with the immunoSEQ hsTCRB Kit. The authors' pipeline ran thus. ImmunoSEQ Data Assistant and ImmunoSEQ Analyzer were used for data analysis, and V, D and J genes were assigned according to IMGT definitions. Clonality was computed as one minus normalized Shannon entropy of productive rearrangement frequencies, ranging from 0 to 1. Only overrepresented clonotypes making up at least 0.05% of the repertoire of each patient were included in the public clonotype analysis. About a dozen age-matched healthy donor repertoires from immuneACCESS were used as controls for clonality. TCRdb limited this immuneACCESS table to in-frame rearrangements with V and J called. A share of clones is missing; checked studies link under half to unresolved V genes, and the rest is unexplained. That table gives V, J and clone size, and the DNA gave D and trimming. For this sample there are about 60,000 clones; 50% to 65% appear just once. The ten top clones hold roughly a quarter of the sample.

Summary of the overall study and its limitations: An increase in clonality was observed at ibrutinib response, with clonality remaining stable during sustained remission and falling back toward baseline at progression. Lymph node repertoires were not examined, and the timing of sampling was not matched between patients in sustained remission and those whose disease progressed. Public clonotypes were found to be uncommon and were observed to contract or remain stable during treatment; the increase in clonality was shown to reflect expansion of private clonotypes at ibrutinib response. At baseline, clonality was higher than in age-matched healthy donors and showed a strong correlation with circulating CD8+ T-cell counts.

The source material was PBMCs, sampled at disease progression, from a patient treated with ibrutinib. The source is a human donor with chronic lymphocytic leukemia.

The CDR3 region: CASSLATSGNGYTF. Here is the DNA: TGTGCCAGCAGTCTGGCAACCTCAGGGAATGGCTACACCTTC. The chain is assembled from TRBV28 and TRBJ1-2; a tentative D match to TRBD1 spans 5 bases. As encoded in the germline V gene, CDR1 is MDHEN while CDR2 is SYDVKM. Trimming costs V 5 bases and J 6 bases, and their ends lie 16 bases apart. From the cysteine through the phenylalanine, the CDR3 covers 14 amino acids. The entry retains the CDR3 DNA only, 42 bases that are in frame from base 1.